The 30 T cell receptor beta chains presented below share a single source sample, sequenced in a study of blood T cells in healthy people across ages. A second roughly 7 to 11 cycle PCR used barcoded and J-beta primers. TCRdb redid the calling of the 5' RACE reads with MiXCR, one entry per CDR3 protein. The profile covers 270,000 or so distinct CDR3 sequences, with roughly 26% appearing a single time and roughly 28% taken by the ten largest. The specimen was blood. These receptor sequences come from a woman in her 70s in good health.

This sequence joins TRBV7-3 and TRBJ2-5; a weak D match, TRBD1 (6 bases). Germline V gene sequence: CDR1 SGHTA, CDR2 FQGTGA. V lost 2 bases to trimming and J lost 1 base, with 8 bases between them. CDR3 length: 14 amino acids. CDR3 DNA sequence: TGTGCCAGCAGCTTAGCAGGGGCCCAAGAGACCCAGTACTTC. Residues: CASSLAGAQETQYF. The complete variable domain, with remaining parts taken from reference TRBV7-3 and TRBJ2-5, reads GAGVSQTPSNKVTEKGKYVELRCDPISGHTALYWYRQSLGQGPEFLIYFQGTGAADDSGLPNDRFFAVRPEGSVSTLKIQRTERGDSAVYLCASSLAGAQETQYFGPGTRLLVL.

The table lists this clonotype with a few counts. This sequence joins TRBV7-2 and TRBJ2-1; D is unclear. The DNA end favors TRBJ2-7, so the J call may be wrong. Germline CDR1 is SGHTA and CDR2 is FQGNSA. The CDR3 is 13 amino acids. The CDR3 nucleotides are TGTGCCAGCAGCTTAGGGCATCCGGGCGAGCAGTACTTC. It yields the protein CASSLGHPGEQYF.

The CDR3 nucleotides read TGTGCCAGCAGGAGACAGTTTAGCAATCAGCCCCAGCATTTT. Its translation: CASRRQFSNQPQHF. The chain carries TRBV6-2 or TRBV6-3 and TRBJ1-5; a possible D gene is TRBD1 (5 bases). In germline, CDR1 is MNHEY, CDR2 SVGEGT. V dropped 6 bases and J dropped 0 bases, with 9 bases sitting between them. The CDR3 extends over 14 amino acids.

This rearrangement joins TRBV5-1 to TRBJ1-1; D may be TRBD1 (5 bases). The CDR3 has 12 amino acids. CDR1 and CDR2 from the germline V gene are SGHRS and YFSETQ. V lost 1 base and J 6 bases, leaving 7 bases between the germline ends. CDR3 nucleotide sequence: TGCGCCAGCAGCTTGAGGGGTTCTGAAGCTTTCTTT. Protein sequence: CASSLRGSEAFF.

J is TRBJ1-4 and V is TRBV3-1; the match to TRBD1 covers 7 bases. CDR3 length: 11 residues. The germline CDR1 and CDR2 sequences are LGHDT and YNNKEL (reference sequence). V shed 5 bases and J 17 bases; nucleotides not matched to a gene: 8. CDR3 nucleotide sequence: TGTGCCAGCAGCTGTACAGGGGATCTATTTTTT. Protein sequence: CASSCTGDLFF.

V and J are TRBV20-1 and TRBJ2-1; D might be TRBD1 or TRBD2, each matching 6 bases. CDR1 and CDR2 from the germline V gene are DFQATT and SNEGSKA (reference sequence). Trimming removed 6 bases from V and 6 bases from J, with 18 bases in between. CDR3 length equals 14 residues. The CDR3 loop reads CSAYRLGGGNEQFF. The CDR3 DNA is TGCAGTGCCTACCGACTAGGAGGGGGCAATGAGCAGTTCTTC.

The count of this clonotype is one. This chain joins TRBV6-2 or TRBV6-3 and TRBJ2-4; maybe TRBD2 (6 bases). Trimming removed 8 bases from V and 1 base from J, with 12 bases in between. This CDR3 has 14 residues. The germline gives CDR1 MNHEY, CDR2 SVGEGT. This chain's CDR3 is CASLASSAKNIQYF. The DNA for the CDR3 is TGTGCCAGCCTAGCGAGTAGCGCCAAAAACATTCAGTACTTC.

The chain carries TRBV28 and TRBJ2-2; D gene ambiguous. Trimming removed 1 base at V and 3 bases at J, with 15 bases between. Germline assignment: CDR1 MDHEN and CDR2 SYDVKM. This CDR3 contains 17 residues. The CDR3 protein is CASSLSLTLQYTGELFF. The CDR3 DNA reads TGTGCCAGCAGTTTATCTCTAACTTTACAATACACCGGGGAGCTGTTTTTT.

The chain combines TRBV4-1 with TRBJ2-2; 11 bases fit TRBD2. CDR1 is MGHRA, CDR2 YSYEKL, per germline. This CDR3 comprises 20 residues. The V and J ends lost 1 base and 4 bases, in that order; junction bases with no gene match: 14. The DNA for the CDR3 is TGCGCCAGCAGCCAAGGTGGGGCGGGATCGACTAGCGGGACCACCGGGGAGCTGTTTTTT. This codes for CASSQGGAGSTSGTTGELFF.

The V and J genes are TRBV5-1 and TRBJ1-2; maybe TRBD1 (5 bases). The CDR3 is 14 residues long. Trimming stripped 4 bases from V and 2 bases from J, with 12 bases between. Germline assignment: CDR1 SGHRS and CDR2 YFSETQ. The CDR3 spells CASSPDNTNYGYTF. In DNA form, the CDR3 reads TGCGCCAGCAGCCCGGACAACACAAACTATGGCTACACCTTC.

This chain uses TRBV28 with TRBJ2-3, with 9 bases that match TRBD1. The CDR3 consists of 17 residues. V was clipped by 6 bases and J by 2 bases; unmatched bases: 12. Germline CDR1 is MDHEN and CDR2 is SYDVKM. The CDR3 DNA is TGTGCCAGCAGCCGTTACCGGGACAGGGCCTACACAGATACGCAGTATTTT. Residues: CASSRYRDRAYTDTQYF.

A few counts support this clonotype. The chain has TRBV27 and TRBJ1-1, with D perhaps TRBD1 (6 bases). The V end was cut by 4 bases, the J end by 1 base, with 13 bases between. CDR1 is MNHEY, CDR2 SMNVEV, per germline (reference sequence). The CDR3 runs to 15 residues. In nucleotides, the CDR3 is TGTGCCAGCAGTTCGGGGGGCTCTGGGAACACTGAAGCTTTCTTT. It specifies CASSSGGSGNTEAFF.

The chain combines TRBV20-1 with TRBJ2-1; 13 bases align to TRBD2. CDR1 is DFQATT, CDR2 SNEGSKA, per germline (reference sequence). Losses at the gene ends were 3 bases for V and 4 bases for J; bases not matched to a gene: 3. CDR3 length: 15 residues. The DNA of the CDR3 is TGCAGTGCTAGCCTACTAGCGGGAGGGTACAATGAGCAGTTCTTC. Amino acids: CSASLLAGGYNEQFF.

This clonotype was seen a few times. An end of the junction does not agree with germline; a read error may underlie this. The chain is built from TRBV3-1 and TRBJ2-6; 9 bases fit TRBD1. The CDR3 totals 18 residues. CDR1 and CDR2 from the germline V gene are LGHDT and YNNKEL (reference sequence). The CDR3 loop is CASSLGQGTNSGVNVLTF. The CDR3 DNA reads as TGTGCCAGCAGCCTGGGACAGGGAACAAACTCTGGGGTCAACGTCCTGACTTTC.

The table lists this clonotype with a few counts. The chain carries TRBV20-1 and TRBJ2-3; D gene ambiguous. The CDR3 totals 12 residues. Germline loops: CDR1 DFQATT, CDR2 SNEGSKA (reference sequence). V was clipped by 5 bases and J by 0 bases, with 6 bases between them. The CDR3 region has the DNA TGCAGTGCTCCTGCTAGCACAGATACGCAGTATTTT. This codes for CSAPASTDTQYF.

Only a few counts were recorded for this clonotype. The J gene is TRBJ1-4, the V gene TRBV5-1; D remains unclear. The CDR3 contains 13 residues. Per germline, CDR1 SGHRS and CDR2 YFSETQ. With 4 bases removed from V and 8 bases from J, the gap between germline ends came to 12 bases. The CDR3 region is CASSNGEGEKLFF. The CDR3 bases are TGCGCCAGCAGCAACGGGGAGGGCGAAAAACTGTTTTTT.

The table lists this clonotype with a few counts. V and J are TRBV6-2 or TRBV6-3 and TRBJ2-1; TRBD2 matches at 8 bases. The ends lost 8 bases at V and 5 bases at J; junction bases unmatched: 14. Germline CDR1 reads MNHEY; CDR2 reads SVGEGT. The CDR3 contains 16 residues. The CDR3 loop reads CASRIYGTRTNNEQFF. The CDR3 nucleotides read TGTGCCAGCCGTATTTACGGGACTAGGACGAACAATGAGCAGTTCTTC.

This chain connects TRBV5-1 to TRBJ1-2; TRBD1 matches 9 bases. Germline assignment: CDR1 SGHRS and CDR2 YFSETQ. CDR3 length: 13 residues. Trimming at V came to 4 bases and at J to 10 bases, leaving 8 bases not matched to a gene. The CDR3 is CASSLGTGNVYTF. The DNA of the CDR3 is TGCGCCAGCAGCCTAGGGACAGGGAATGTCTACACCTTC.

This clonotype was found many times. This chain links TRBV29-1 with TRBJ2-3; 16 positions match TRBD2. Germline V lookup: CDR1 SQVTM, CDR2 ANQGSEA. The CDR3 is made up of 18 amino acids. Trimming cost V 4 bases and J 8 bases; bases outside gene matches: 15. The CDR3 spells CSVAGTSGRDLASSTQYF. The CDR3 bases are TGCAGCGTTGCCGGGACTAGCGGGAGGGACCTTGCATCTAGTACGCAGTATTTT.

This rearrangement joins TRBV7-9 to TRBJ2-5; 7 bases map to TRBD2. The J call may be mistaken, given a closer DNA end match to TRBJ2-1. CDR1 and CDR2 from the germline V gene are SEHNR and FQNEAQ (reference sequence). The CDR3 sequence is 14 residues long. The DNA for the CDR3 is TGTGCCAGCAGCTTGGGCGGGAGTGGGGGTGAGCAGTTCTTC. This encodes CASSLGGSGGEQFF.

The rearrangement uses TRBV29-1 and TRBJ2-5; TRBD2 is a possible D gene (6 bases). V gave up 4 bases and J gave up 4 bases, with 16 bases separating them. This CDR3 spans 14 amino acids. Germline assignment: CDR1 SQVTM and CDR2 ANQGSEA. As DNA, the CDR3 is TGCAGCGTTGCCCGGGACTTTGAACGAGAGACCCAGTACTTC. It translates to CSVARDFERETQYF.

CDR3 bases: TGCAGTCACGGGGGACTAGCAGGGAATGAGCAGTTCTTC. It encodes CSHGGLAGNEQFF. This chain joins TRBV20-1 and TRBJ2-1, with 9 nucleotides matching TRBD2. The junction had 9 bases not matched to a gene; V was cut back by 8 bases and J by 7 bases. In germline, CDR1 is DFQATT, CDR2 SNEGSKA (reference sequence). The CDR3 has 13 amino acids.

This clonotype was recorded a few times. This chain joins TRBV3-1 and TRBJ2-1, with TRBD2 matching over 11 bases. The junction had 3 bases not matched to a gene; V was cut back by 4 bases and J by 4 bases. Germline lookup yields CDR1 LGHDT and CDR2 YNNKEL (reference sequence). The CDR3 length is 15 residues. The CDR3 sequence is CASSRGTSGYNEQFF. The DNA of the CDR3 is TGTGCCAGCAGCCGAGGGACTAGCGGATACAATGAGCAGTTCTTC.

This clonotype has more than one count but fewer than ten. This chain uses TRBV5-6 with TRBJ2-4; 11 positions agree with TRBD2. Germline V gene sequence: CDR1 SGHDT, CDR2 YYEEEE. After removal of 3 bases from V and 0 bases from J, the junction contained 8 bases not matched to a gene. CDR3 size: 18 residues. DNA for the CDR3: TGTGCCAGCAGCTCGACTAGCGGGACGTCCTTAGCCAAAAACATTCAGTACTTC. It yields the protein CASSSTSGTSLAKNIQYF. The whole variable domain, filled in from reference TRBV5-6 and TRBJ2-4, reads DAGVTQSPTHLIKTRGQQVTLRCSPKSGHDTVSWYQQALGQGPQFIFQYYEEEERQRGNFPDRFSGHQFPNYSSELNVNALLLGDSALYLCASSSTSGTSLAKNIQYFGAGTRLSVL.

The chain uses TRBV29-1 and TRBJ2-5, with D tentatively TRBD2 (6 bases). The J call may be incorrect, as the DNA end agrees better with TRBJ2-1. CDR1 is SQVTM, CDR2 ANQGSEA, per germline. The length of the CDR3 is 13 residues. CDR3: CSVKGTLRNEQFF. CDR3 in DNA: TGCAGCGTTAAAGGGACTTTGAGAAATGAGCAGTTCTTC.

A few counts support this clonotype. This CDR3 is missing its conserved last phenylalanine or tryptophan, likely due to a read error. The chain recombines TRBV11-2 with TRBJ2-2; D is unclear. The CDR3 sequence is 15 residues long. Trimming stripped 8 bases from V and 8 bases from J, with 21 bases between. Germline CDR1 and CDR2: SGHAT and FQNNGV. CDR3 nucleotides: TGTGCCAGCCGGATATTGGGCACTGAAGGAGGGGAGCTGTTTCTT. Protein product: CASRILGTEGGELFL.

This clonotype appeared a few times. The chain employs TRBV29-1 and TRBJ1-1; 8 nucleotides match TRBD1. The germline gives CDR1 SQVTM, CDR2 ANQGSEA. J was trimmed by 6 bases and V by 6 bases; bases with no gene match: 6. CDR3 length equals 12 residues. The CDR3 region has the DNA TGCAGCGTCACCGGGACAGGAGCTGAAGCTTTCTTT. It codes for CSVTGTGAEAFF.

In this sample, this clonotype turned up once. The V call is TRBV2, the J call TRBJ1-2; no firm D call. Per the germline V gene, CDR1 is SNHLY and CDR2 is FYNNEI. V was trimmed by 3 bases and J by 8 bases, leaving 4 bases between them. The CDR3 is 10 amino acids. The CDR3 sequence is CASSDWGYTF. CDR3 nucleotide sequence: TGTGCCAGCAGTGATTGGGGCTACACCTTC. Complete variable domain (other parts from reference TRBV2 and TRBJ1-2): EPEVTQTPSHQVTQMGQEVILRCVPISNHLYFYWYRQILGQKVEFLVSFYNNEISEKSEIFDDQFSVERPDGSNFTLKIRSTKLEDSAMYFCASSDWGYTFGSGTRLTVV.

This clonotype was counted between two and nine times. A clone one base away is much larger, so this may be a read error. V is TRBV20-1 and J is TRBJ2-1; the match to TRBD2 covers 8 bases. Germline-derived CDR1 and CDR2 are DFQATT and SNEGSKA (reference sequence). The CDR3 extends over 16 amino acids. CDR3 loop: CGASSLLADFYNEQFF. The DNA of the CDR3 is TGCGGTGCTAGTTCCCTACTAGCGGACTTCTACAATGAGCAGTTCTTC.

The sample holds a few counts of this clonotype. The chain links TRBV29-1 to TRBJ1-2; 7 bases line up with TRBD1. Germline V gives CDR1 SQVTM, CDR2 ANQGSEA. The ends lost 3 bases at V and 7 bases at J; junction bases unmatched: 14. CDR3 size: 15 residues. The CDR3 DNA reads TGCAGCGTTGATGACAGGGACATATGGGGGGCTGGCTACACCTTC. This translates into CSVDDRDIWGAGYTF.